One and the same sample provided the 17 T cell receptor beta chains below, sequenced in a study of cytomegalovirus exposure and HLA in healthy donors (TCRdb year 2017). The library was built by means of the immunoSEQ multiplex PCR assay. A mixture of 60 forward primers for TCR Vbeta segments and 13 reverse primers for TCR Jbeta segments was used in the multiplex PCR. Entries here come from immuneACCESS through TCRdb and include only in-frame sequences with V and J called. Some clones fail to appear in such tables; in the studies checked, an unresolved V gene covers under half of the shortfall, and the cause of the remainder is unknown. Within this sample are some 120,000 clones, with about 80% of them counted one time only. More than 3% of the sample rests with the top ten. The material sequenced was PBMCs. These TCRs come from a man aged 30 to 45 in good health and CMV-seronegative.

V gene TRBV9 combines with J gene TRBJ2-7; 12 bases agree with TRBD2. The CDR3 totals 14 residues. J lost 10 bases, V lost 0 bases, and 5 bases had no gene match. From germline, CDR1 is SGDLS and CDR2 YYNGEE. The CDR3 is CASSVGGLAGPQYF. Written as DNA, the CDR3 is TGTGCCAGCAGCGTAGGTGGACTAGCGGGGCCACAGTACTTC.

This chain links TRBV29-1 with TRBJ2-7, with 7 bases aligning to TRBD1. The CDR3 length is 12 residues. Germline loops: CDR1 SQVTM, CDR2 ANQGSEA. Trimming took 7 bases from V and 6 from J; bases not matched to a gene: 9. The CDR3 region has the DNA TGCAGCGCAGTTTCGGGACAGATCGAGCAGTACTTC. It is translated as CSAVSGQIEQYF.

The chain is built from TRBV7-2 and TRBJ2-3; 7 nucleotides align to TRBD2. Germline V gene lookup returns CDR1 SGHTA and CDR2 FQGNSA. The CDR3 length is 13 residues. The trim removed 5 bases at V and 2 bases at J, leaving 1 base unmatched. The CDR3 loop is CASSGDYTDTQYF. CDR3 DNA sequence: TGTGCCAGCAGCGGGGACTACACAGATACGCAGTATTTT.

The chain couples TRBV5-1 to TRBJ1-1; no definite D call. Germline V gene lookup returns CDR1 SGHRS and CDR2 YFSETQ. V was pared by 1 base and J by 8 bases, with 9 bases between. CDR3 size: 12 residues. The CDR3: CASSLTGREAFF. The CDR3, as DNA: TGCGCCAGCAGCTTGACGGGTAGAGAAGCTTTCTTT.

The rearrangement uses TRBV6-5 and TRBJ2-5; possibly TRBD2 for D (6 bases). The J call may be faulty, since TRBJ2-7 better matches the DNA end. The CDR3 is 15 residues long. Germline CDR1 reads MNHEY; CDR2 reads SVGAGI. In DNA, the CDR3 is TGTGCCAGCAGTTCCCAGTGGAGGGGTTCCTACGAGCAGTACTTC. Translation: CASSSQWRGSYEQYF.

J is TRBJ2-7 and V is TRBV7-2; 7 nucleotides line up with TRBD1. V lost 8 bases, J lost 2 bases, and 12 bases stayed unmatched. The CDR3 contains 15 residues. Germline assignment: CDR1 SGHTA and CDR2 FQGNSA. Written as DNA, the CDR3 is TGTGCCAGCCGCCGGACAGGTCAGGTAGCCTACGAGCAGTACTTC. Protein sequence: CASRRTGQVAYEQYF. Full variable domain (outside the CDR3, taken from reference TRBV7-2 and TRBJ2-7): GAGVSQSPSNKVTEKGKDVELRCDPISGHTALYWYRQSLGQGLEFLIYFQGNSAPDKSGLPSDRFSAERTGGSVSTLTIQRTQQEDSAVYLCASRRTGQVAYEQYFGPGTRLTVT.

This clone occurred a few times. The chain couples TRBV9 to TRBJ1-1, with D tentatively TRBD1 (5 bases). The CDR3 is made up of 15 amino acids. Deletions cut 2 bases from V and 1 base from J, with 12 bases between. From germline, CDR1 is SGDLS and CDR2 YYNGEE. The CDR3 region is CASSVGGVGNTEAFF. The DNA for the CDR3 is TGTGCCAGCAGCGTGGGGGGGGTGGGGAACACTGAAGCTTTCTTT. Filled out from reference TRBV9 and TRBJ1-1, the complete variable domain reads DSGVTQTPKHLITATGQRVTLRCSPRSGDLSVYWYQQSLDQGLQFLIQYYNGEERAKGNILERFSAQQFPDLHSELNLSSLELGDSALYFCASSVGGVGNTEAFFGQGTRLTVV.

V usage is TRBV18 and J usage is TRBJ1-1, with a tentative D call TRBD1 (5 bases). The germline V gene encodes CDR1 KGHSH and CDR2 LQKENI. Trimming took off 1 base at V and 1 base at J, with 7 bases between the two ends. This CDR3 contains 14 residues. The CDR3 sequence is CASSPQTANTEAFF. CDR3 nucleotide sequence: TGTGCCAGCTCACCACAGACAGCGAACACTGAAGCTTTCTTT.

J is TRBJ1-1 and V is TRBV6-1; unclear D gene. This CDR3 has 11 residues. CDR1 and CDR2 (germline): MNHNS, SASEGT. V dropped 5 bases and J dropped 11 bases, with 12 bases sitting between them. In DNA, the CDR3 is TGTGCCAGCAGTCCACCGAACCGGGCTTTCTTT. This encodes CASSPPNRAFF.

V gene TRBV7-2 combines with J gene TRBJ2-6, with unresolved D. V was clipped by 4 bases and J by 0 bases, with 10 bases between them. Germline CDR1 reads SGHTA; CDR2 reads FQGNSA. The CDR3 totals 16 residues. In nucleotides, the CDR3 is TGTGCCAGCAGCTCCCAGGCACTCTCTGGGGCCAACGTCCTGACTTTC. This translates into CASSSQALSGANVLTF.

The chain has TRBV28 and TRBJ2-5, with 9 bases matching TRBD1. Looked up from germline, CDR1 is MDHEN and CDR2 is SYDVKM. The V gene end was trimmed by 4 bases and the J gene end by 11 bases; junction bases not matched to a gene: 17. This CDR3 is built from 16 residues. CDR3 sequence: CASSSQGQGAQREQYF. Written as DNA, the CDR3 is TGTGCCAGCAGTTCCCAGGGACAGGGTGCTCAGAGGGAGCAGTACTTC.

V is TRBV6-4 and J is TRBJ2-4; a possible D gene is TRBD2 (6 bases). CDR3 length equals 20 residues. V gave up 6 bases and J gave up 0 bases, with 27 bases separating them. Germline V gene data show CDR1 as MRHNA and CDR2 as SNTAGT. CDR3 sequence reads: CASRSPGTERQFLAKNIQYF. The CDR3 nucleotides are TGTGCCAGCAGAAGCCCCGGGACTGAACGCCAATTCCTAGCCAAAAACATTCAGTACTTC.

This chain links TRBV9 with TRBJ2-2; 14 positions match TRBD2. Germline trimming cut 4 bases from V and 7 bases from J; bases unmatched to any gene: 6. Germline V gives CDR1 SGDLS, CDR2 YYNGEE. The length of the CDR3 is 16 residues. The CDR3 reads CASSPRTSGRNGELFF. The CDR3 nucleotides read TGTGCCAGCAGCCCAAGGACTAGCGGGAGGAACGGGGAGCTGTTTTTT.

The chain links TRBV11-3 to TRBJ2-3, with 9 bases aligning to TRBD2. The germline CDR1 and CDR2 sequences are SGHNT and YENEEA. The CDR3 loop spans 15 amino acids. V was clipped by 1 base and J by 5 bases; unmatched bases: 4. The CDR3 reads CASSLASGAIDTQYF. The CDR3 region has the DNA TGTGCCAGCAGCTTAGCTAGCGGGGCTATAGATACGCAGTATTTT.

The genes are TRBV19 and TRBJ1-6; D gene uncertain. Trimming cost V 3 bases and J 5 bases, with 8 bases left between them. The CDR3 consists of 14 residues. The V gene's germline CDR1 is LNHDA and CDR2 SQIVND (reference sequence). The CDR3 is CASSMSGNNSPLHF. Written as DNA, the CDR3 is TGTGCCAGTAGTATGTCCGGGAATAATTCACCCCTCCACTTT.

V usage is TRBV25-1 and J usage is TRBJ2-3, with D hard to call. V lost 1 base and J 0 bases, leaving 2 bases between the germline ends. The V gene's germline CDR1 is MGHDK and CDR2 SYGVNS. The CDR3 loop spans 13 amino acids. The CDR3 region has the DNA TGTGCCAGCAGTGAATCGAGCACAGATACGCAGTATTTT. Protein product: CASSESSTDTQYF.

The rearrangement uses TRBV19 and TRBJ1-2; D is unresolved. The CDR3 runs to 13 residues. Per the germline V gene, CDR1 is LNHDA and CDR2 is SQIVND (reference sequence). The V end was cut by 5 bases, the J end by 7 bases, with 14 bases between. CDR3 bases: TGTGCCAGTAGTGATGGTTGGCGGGTTGGCTACACCTTC. Its translation is CASSDGWRVGYTF.